One sample yielded the 25 T cell receptor beta chains listed below, sequenced in a study of CD8+ T cells in alopecia areata. Investigators isolated RNA and reverse transcribed it into cDNA to act as the sequencing template. The repertoire was sequenced with immunoSEQ multiplex PCR; TCRdb's copy has only in-frame clones and lacks some. The table shows 150,000 or so clones, with approximately 87% occurring only once. Here the sequenced sample was CD8+ T cells sorted from blood, taken at week 0. The receptors stem from a human donor with alopecia areata.

This chain uses TRBV28 with TRBJ2-7; D possibly uses TRBD1 or TRBD2 (5 bases each). The germline V gene has CDR1 MDHEN and CDR2 SYDVKM. The V and J ends lost 7 bases and 2 bases respectively, with 15 bases between them. The CDR3 contains 14 residues. CDR3 bases: TGTGCCAGCACCGAACGAGGGGAAACCTACGAGCAGTACTTC. Protein sequence: CASTERGETYEQYF. The full variable domain, with the rest looked up from reference TRBV28 and TRBJ2-7, is DVKVTQSSRYLVKRTGEKVFLECVQDMDHENMFWYRQDPGLGLRLIYFSYDVKMKEKGDIPEGYSVSREKKERFSLILESASTNQTSMYLCASTERGETYEQYFGPGTRLTVT.

In DNA form, the CDR3 reads TGTGCCAGTAAACATAGCGGGGAACCGAATGAGCAGTTCTTC. It translates to CASKHSGEPNEQFF. The chain links TRBV6-6 to TRBJ2-1, with 8 positions matching TRBD2. V trimming: 9 bases; J trimming: 7 bases; junction bases outside the gene matches: 11. This CDR3 spans 14 amino acids. CDR1 and CDR2 from the germline V gene are MNHNY and SVGAGI (reference sequence).

Worth noting for this clone: Other DNA sequences of this sample code for an identical CDR3. V gene TRBV9 combines with J gene TRBJ2-7; possibly TRBD1 or TRBD2 for D (5 bases each). Germline assignment: CDR1 SGDLS and CDR2 YYNGEE. There are 15 residues in the CDR3. Between the trimmed V and J ends, which lost 0 bases and 0 bases, there was a span of 10 bases. CDR3: CASSVGGAGSYEQYF. DNA for the CDR3: TGTGCCAGCAGCGTAGGAGGGGCTGGCTCCTACGAGCAGTACTTC.

The chain uses TRBV11-2 and TRBJ2-1; TRBD2 agrees at 10 bases. The germline V gene has CDR1 SGHAT and CDR2 FQNNGV. Trimming cost V 1 base and J 0 bases; bases outside gene matches: 9. CDR3 length: 19 amino acids. The DNA for the CDR3 is TGTGCCAGCAGCTTAGGGACTAGCGGTTCCAGGAGCTCCTACAATGAGCAGTTCTTC. This codes for CASSLGTSGSRSSYNEQFF.

The gene calls are TRBV14 and TRBJ1-2; 7 bases line up with TRBD1. The CDR3 runs 15 residues. With 4 bases clipped from V and 2 bases from J, the junction kept 7 bases outside the gene matches. CDR1 and CDR2 (germline): SGHDN, FVKESK. CDR3 in amino acids: CASSLPGQLNYGYTF. The CDR3 DNA reads as TGTGCCAGCAGCCTGCCGGGACAGCTAAACTATGGCTACACCTTC.

V and J are TRBV7-9 and TRBJ1-1; D may be TRBD1 (6 bases). Germline CDR1 SEHNR, CDR2 FQNEAQ (reference sequence). The germline V and J ends were trimmed by 5 bases and 1 base, with 17 bases remaining between them. This CDR3 is built from 16 residues. The CDR3 loop reads CASSQTDRGENTEAFF. CDR3 sequence (DNA): TGTGCCAGCAGCCAAACGGACAGAGGGGAGAACACTGAAGCTTTCTTT.

The chain is built from TRBV29-1 and TRBJ2-1; 13 nucleotides match TRBD2. Per the germline V gene, CDR1 is SQVTM and CDR2 is ANQGSEA. The V and J ends lost 3 bases and 9 bases, in that order; junction bases with no gene match: 5. This CDR3 has 14 residues. The CDR3 region is CSVEGGLAGIEQFF. The CDR3 DNA is TGCAGCGTTGAGGGGGGACTAGCGGGGATTGAGCAGTTCTTC.

The rearrangement links TRBV7-2 to TRBJ2-7, with 7 bases lining up with TRBD2. V shed 4 bases and J 6 bases; nucleotides not matched to a gene: 6. The germline gives CDR1 SGHTA, CDR2 FQGNSA. This CDR3 region has 13 residues. In DNA, the CDR3 is TGTGCCAGCAGCTCCAGACTAGCTCGCGAGCAGTACTTC. Protein: CASSSRLAREQYF.

The V call is TRBV5-6, the J call TRBJ2-1, with a weak D call TRBD2 (6 bases). CDR1 is SGHDT and CDR2 is YYEEEE in the germline V gene. The CDR3 extends over 16 amino acids. V dropped 0 bases and J dropped 10 bases, with 20 bases sitting between them. The CDR3 spells CASSLAALALGSEQFF. In DNA form, the CDR3 reads TGTGCCAGCAGCTTGGCTGCGCTAGCGCTAGGTTCCGAGCAGTTCTTC.

The chain combines TRBV27 with TRBJ2-3; 7 positions match TRBD2. V dropped 2 bases and J dropped 1; count of bases not matched to a gene: 0. CDR1 is MNHEY, CDR2 SMNVEV, per germline (reference sequence). The CDR3 length is 14 residues. CDR3 in DNA: TGTGCCAGCAGTTTAGCGGGAGGCACAGATACGCAGTATTTT. Encoded protein: CASSLAGGTDTQYF.

This sequence joins TRBV29-1 and TRBJ2-1; TRBD1 matches 9 bases. CDR3 length: 13 amino acids. Trimming removed 4 bases from V and 9 bases from J; junction bases left unmatched: 7. CDR1 is SQVTM, CDR2 ANQGSEA, per germline. The CDR3 nucleotides are TGCAGCGTTGGGGGACAGGGCTTTGGTGAGCAGTTCTTC. This encodes CSVGGQGFGEQFF.

The chain combines TRBV29-1 with TRBJ2-2; 8 bases align to TRBD2. J lost 4 bases, V lost 7 bases, and 8 bases had no gene match. Germline V gene data show CDR1 as SQVTM and CDR2 as ANQGSEA. The CDR3 totals 14 residues. The CDR3 loop reads CSGTSGSITGELFF. DNA of the CDR3: TGCAGCGGCACTAGCGGTAGTATCACCGGGGAGCTGTTTTTT.

The chain combines TRBV5-6 with TRBJ2-7; D is unclear. The V gene's germline CDR1 is SGHDT and CDR2 YYEEEE. V was clipped by 2 bases and J by 0 bases, with 9 bases between them. This CDR3 contains 14 residues. DNA of the CDR3: TGTGCCAGCAGCTTAGGAGACCTCTCCTACGAGCAGTACTTC. Its protein is CASSLGDLSYEQYF.

The chain joins TRBV9 to TRBJ2-2; 7 bases are shared with TRBD1. Trimming removed 4 bases from V and 4 bases from J; junction bases left unmatched: 4. The germline CDR1 and CDR2 sequences are SGDLS and YYNGEE. This CDR3 is built from 14 residues. CDR3 bases: TGTGCCAGCAGCTTAGGGGGCGTCACCGGGGAGCTGTTTTTT. As protein: CASSLGGVTGELFF.

This chain uses TRBV6-1 with TRBJ2-1, with 10 bases identical to TRBD2. The trim removed 7 bases at V and 5 bases at J, leaving 8 bases unmatched. The CDR3 extends over 15 amino acids. Looked up from germline, CDR1 is MNHNS and CDR2 is SASEGT. CDR3 protein: CASNPWTSGDNEQFF. Here the CDR3 DNA reads TGTGCCAGCAATCCTTGGACTAGCGGCGACAATGAGCAGTTCTTC.

V gene TRBV6-1 combines with J gene TRBJ2-7; D gene uncertain. This CDR3 contains 13 residues. Germline CDR1 is MNHNS and CDR2 is SASEGT. Trimming pared 3 bases from V and 6 bases from J, leaving 12 bases between. CDR3 loop: CASSDEQYGEQYF. DNA of the CDR3: TGTGCCAGCAGTGACGAACAGTACGGCGAGCAGTACTTC.

This chain links TRBV2 with TRBJ2-7, with 9 bases lining up with TRBD1. Trimming cost V 8 bases and J 3 bases; bases outside gene matches: 2. From germline, CDR1 is SNHLY and CDR2 FYNNEI. CDR3 length equals 12 residues. This CDR3 is CASRDRVYEQYF. As DNA, the CDR3 is TGTGCCAGCCGGGACAGGGTCTACGAGCAGTACTTC.

The rearrangement links TRBV28 to TRBJ2-3; 12 nucleotides agree with TRBD2. Germline V CDR1 and CDR2: MDHEN, SYDVKM. The CDR3 sequence is 17 residues long. The junction had 1 base not matched to a gene; V was cut back by 0 bases and J by 0 bases. For the CDR3, the DNA is TGTGCCAGCAGTTTATGGGGGACTAGCGGGAGCACAGATACGCAGTATTTT. Residues: CASSLWGTSGSTDTQYF.

The genes are TRBV27 and TRBJ2-7; the D call may be TRBD1 or TRBD2 (5 bases each). Germline values: CDR1 MNHEY, CDR2 SMNVEV (reference sequence). V was cut by 4 bases and J by 2 bases, with 9 bases left in between. This CDR3 spans 13 amino acids. CDR3 amino acids: CASSWGSTYEQYF. The CDR3, as DNA: TGTGCCAGCAGTTGGGGGTCGACCTACGAGCAGTACTTC.

The genes are TRBV27 and TRBJ2-1; D not resolved. The V end lost 4 bases, the J end lost 4 bases, and 14 bases lay between the germline ends. Germline CDR1 is MNHEY and CDR2 is SMNVEV (reference sequence). The length of the CDR3 is 15 residues. The CDR3 here is CASSSAPMGYNEQFF. As DNA, the CDR3 is TGTGCCAGCAGTTCGGCCCCTATGGGTTACAATGAGCAGTTCTTC.

The genes are TRBV25-1 and TRBJ2-1; D gene unclear. Germline V gene lookup returns CDR1 MGHDK and CDR2 SYGVNS. The V end lost 4 bases, the J end lost 6 bases, and 10 bases lay between the germline ends. The CDR3 is 13 residues long. CDR3 bases: TGTGCCAGCAGTGTATCACGGATCAATGAGCAGTTCTTC. Its translation is CASSVSRINEQFF.

J is TRBJ2-7 and V is TRBV5-1; 11 nucleotides match TRBD1. This CDR3 has 15 residues. The germline gives CDR1 SGHRS, CDR2 YFSETQ. With V trimmed by 4 bases and J by 5 bases, 8 bases remained unmatched. This chain's CDR3 is CASSDGTGGKDEQYF. The CDR3 coding sequence is TGCGCCAGCAGCGACGGGACAGGGGGTAAAGACGAGCAGTACTTC.

This chain joins TRBV5-6 and TRBJ1-6, with D perhaps TRBD1 (6 bases). The CDR3 totals 14 residues. Trimming shortened V by 5 bases and J by 7 bases, and 13 bases separated the two germline ends. CDR1 and CDR2 from the germline V gene are SGHDT and YYEEEE. CDR3 in DNA: TGTGCCAGCAGACAGGACAGCCTAAATTCACCCCTCCACTTT. It translates to CASRQDSLNSPLHF.

The rearrangement joins TRBV5-1 to TRBJ2-7, with TRBD2 identical over 14 bases. Trimming took 0 bases from V and 3 from J; bases not matched to a gene: 5. The germline CDR1 and CDR2 sequences are SGHRS and YFSETQ. The CDR3 runs 17 residues. The CDR3 sequence: CASSLGLAGGPNYEQYF. The CDR3 bases are TGCGCCAGCAGCTTGGGACTAGCGGGAGGGCCGAACTACGAGCAGTACTTC.

V usage is TRBV29-1 and J usage is TRBJ2-7; a weak D match, TRBD1 (5 bases). CDR3 size: 11 residues. CDR1 is SQVTM and CDR2 is ANQGSEA in the germline V gene. The ends were cut back, 7 bases at V and 2 bases at J, with 9 bases in the middle. Written as DNA, the CDR3 is TGCAGCGCTGAGGACACCTACGAGCAGTACTTC. Protein product: CSAEDTYEQYF.